One and the same sample provided the 7 T cell receptor beta chains below, sequenced in a study of T cell changes during pregnancy in multiple sclerosis. Clones were read by immunoSEQ multiplex PCR, and TCRdb kept only the in-frame ones, dropping some. The table records about 64,000 clones, 96% of them present only once. Source: CD8+ T cells from peripheral blood mononuclear cells, taken after pregnancy. These receptor sequences come from a female donor with multiple sclerosis, enrolled in a pregnancy study.

The chain joins TRBV6-5 to TRBJ2-1; a possible D gene is TRBD2 (6 bases). Germline-derived CDR1 and CDR2 are MNHEY and SVGAGI. The CDR3 is made up of 13 amino acids. Deletions cut 10 bases from V and 10 bases from J, with 20 bases between. CDR3: CATTGDRGWEQFF. As DNA, the CDR3 is TGTGCCACAACCGGGGATCGGGGGTGGGAGCAGTTCTTC.

The chain has TRBV15 and TRBJ2-1, with 7 bases matching TRBD2. V was clipped by 4 bases and J by 2 bases; unmatched bases: 2. The CDR3 totals 14 residues. Germline CDR1 reads LNHNV; CDR2 reads YYDKDF (reference sequence). The CDR3 coding sequence is TGTGCCACCAGCACGGGAGGCCCCTACAATGAGCAGTTCTTC. This sequence encodes CATSTGGPYNEQFF.

The CDR3, as DNA: TGTGCCAGTTACCCGAGCGGGCCTATTCCATTCATTCAGTACTTC. It specifies CASYPSGPIPFIQYF. The chain uses TRBV6-6 and TRBJ2-4, with D perhaps matching TRBD2 (6 bases). The CDR3 sequence is 15 residues long. The V gene lost 9 bases and the J gene lost 9 bases, with 24 bases spanning the gap. The germline gives CDR1 MNHNY, CDR2 SVGAGI (reference sequence).

V gene TRBV28 combines with J gene TRBJ1-5, with D possibly matching TRBD1 (6 bases). Germline V gene sequence: CDR1 MDHEN, CDR2 SYDVKM. V was pared by 5 bases and J by 5 bases, with 13 bases between. The CDR3 sequence is 14 residues long. CDR3: CASSPDQGHQPQHF. CDR3 coding DNA: TGTGCCAGCAGTCCGGACCAGGGGCATCAGCCCCAGCATTTT.

The genes are TRBV19 and TRBJ1-1; D is uncertain. Trimming cost V 5 bases and J 1 base, with 2 bases left between them. There are 11 residues in the CDR3. From germline, CDR1 is LNHDA and CDR2 SQIVND (reference sequence). The CDR3 nucleotides read TGTGCCAGTAGTCAGAACACTGAAGCTTTCTTT. Protein product: CASSQNTEAFF.

The rearrangement joins TRBV19 to TRBJ1-1, with a weak D call TRBD1 (5 bases). The CDR3 consists of 16 residues. The V and J ends lost 1 base and 5 bases respectively, with 17 bases between them. The germline gives CDR1 LNHDA, CDR2 SQIVND (reference sequence). The CDR3 loop reads CASSIGFGGRWTEAFF. Written as DNA, the CDR3 is TGTGCCAGTAGTATAGGATTCGGGGGACGGTGGACTGAAGCTTTCTTT.

The chain recombines TRBV4-2 with TRBJ2-1, with unresolved D. V dropped 0 bases and J dropped 1 base, with 7 bases sitting between them. CDR1 is LGHNA and CDR2 is YNFKEQ in the germline V gene. The CDR3 spans 15 residues. CDR3 sequence: CASSQERVSYNEQFF. The CDR3 DNA sequence: TGTGCCAGCAGCCAAGAACGGGTATCCTACAATGAGCAGTTCTTC.